A selection of T cell receptor beta chains follows, all from one sample in a study of PD-1 blockade in classical Hodgkin lymphoma. Clones were read by immunoSEQ multiplex PCR, and TCRdb kept only the in-frame ones, dropping some. The table has 20,000 to 30,000 clones, about 89% seen once; the top ten hold less than 0.65%. The sequenced sample consisted of CD4+ T cells from blood. The receptors shown here come from a human donor with classical Hodgkin lymphoma. The CDR3 runs from the conserved cysteine through the conserved F or W.

V	J	CDR3
TRBV7-2	TRBJ2-3	CASRDLAGEADTQYF
TRBV10-3	TRBJ2-1	CAISARDTIYNEQFF
TRBV7-2	TRBJ2-1	CASSLVQVSNEQFF
TRBV2	TRBJ2-5	CASRGRAQETQYF
TRBV7-2	TRBJ1-1	CASSLQPGGLNTEAFF
TRBV5-4	TRBJ1-2	CASSLEIGAAPGGYTF
TRBV4-1	TRBJ2-7	CASSQGTLSPYEQYF
TRBV4-3	TRBJ1-2	CASSQVLVPRTDYGYTF
TRBV7-9	TRBJ1-1	CASSSLTYTEAFF
TRBV14	TRBJ2-3	CASSQVRLGWDRGRTDTQYF
TRBV28	TRBJ1-4	CASSLTTGQGLDEKLFF
TRBV6-5	TRBJ2-5	CASSYDGFPRYF
TRBV6-6	TRBJ2-5	CASSPPGWETQYF
TRBV4-3	TRBJ1-2	CASSQDQQERGYTF
TRBV5-4	TRBJ1-2	CASSERLWGYTF
TRBV11-3	TRBJ2-3	CASSLHTDTQYF
TRBV29-1	TRBJ1-2	CSVEFYGASGYTF
TRBV7-8	TRBJ1-1	CASSSGQGLGTEAFF
TRBV18	TRBJ1-3	CASSPISRNTIYF
TRBV5-1	TRBJ2-3	CASRERGAYTDTQYF
TRBV7-8	TRBJ1-1	CASSVKAESEAFF
TRBV7-8	TRBJ2-4	CASSSSGALGGNIQYF
TRBV4-3	TRBJ2-3	CASSQDSRGLGDTQYF
TRBV6-5	TRBJ2-3	CASSSGGRTDTQYF
TRBV5-1	TRBJ1-4	CASSLQPPNEKLFF
TRBV20-1	TRBJ2-3	CSAKLPDTQYF
TRBV29-1	TRBJ1-2	CSVDGYYGYTF
TRBV7-9	TRBJ1-1	CASSLLSWGEAFF
TRBV19	TRBJ2-3	CASSQNRGNTQYF
TRBV10-3	TRBJ2-5	CAISEVLAGGGETQYF
TRBV4-1	TRBJ2-1	CASSQVDLISYNEQFF
TRBV27	TRBJ2-5	CASSLRGAGGETQYF
TRBV2	TRBJ1-2	CASSADRVYGYTF
TRBV5-1	TRBJ2-7	CASNFGGNSYEQYF
TRBV27	TRBJ1-1	CASSLSSSVGGFTEAFF
TRBV15	TRBJ1-1	CATQELTGRNTEAFF
TRBV5-6	TRBJ2-3	CASSPLRRDTQYF
TRBV18	TRBJ2-6	CASSPRAQALSGANVLTF
TRBV4-1	TRBJ2-1	CASSPNYPPDENEQFF
TRBV11-2	TRBJ1-3	CASSLENTIYF
TRBV19	TRBJ1-1	CASSIAGGLTEAFF
TRBV9	TRBJ2-5	CASSVGGVGLQETQYF
TRBV27	TRBJ2-5	CASSRGVLETQYF
TRBV6-6	TRBJ1-4	CASSYEGFKLFF
TRBV7-2	TRBJ2-1	CASSLPPTDEQFF
TRBV7-9	TRBJ2-4	CASSLVLQIAKNIQYF
TRBV27	TRBJ1-6	CASSGWDGHPHNSPLHF
TRBV19	TRBJ2-7	CASSEPRGSSYEQYF
TRBV5-6	TRBJ2-2	CASSLVDTYTGELFF
TRBV5-4	TRBJ2-3	CASSSSGGRRGIGTDTQYF
TRBV6-5	TRBJ1-1	CASSRTVYRGTEAFF
TRBV5-5	TRBJ2-7	CASSLAGDKTSTYEQYF
TRBV6-1	TRBJ1-2	CASIRTGVERYGYTF
TRBV7-2	TRBJ2-7	CASQGTYEQYF
TRBV4-3	TRBJ1-3	CASSQDLRDGNTIYF
TRBV21-1	TRBJ2-3	CASSYRVCSTDTQYF
TRBV18	TRBJ1-5	CASSPGGMGNQPQHF